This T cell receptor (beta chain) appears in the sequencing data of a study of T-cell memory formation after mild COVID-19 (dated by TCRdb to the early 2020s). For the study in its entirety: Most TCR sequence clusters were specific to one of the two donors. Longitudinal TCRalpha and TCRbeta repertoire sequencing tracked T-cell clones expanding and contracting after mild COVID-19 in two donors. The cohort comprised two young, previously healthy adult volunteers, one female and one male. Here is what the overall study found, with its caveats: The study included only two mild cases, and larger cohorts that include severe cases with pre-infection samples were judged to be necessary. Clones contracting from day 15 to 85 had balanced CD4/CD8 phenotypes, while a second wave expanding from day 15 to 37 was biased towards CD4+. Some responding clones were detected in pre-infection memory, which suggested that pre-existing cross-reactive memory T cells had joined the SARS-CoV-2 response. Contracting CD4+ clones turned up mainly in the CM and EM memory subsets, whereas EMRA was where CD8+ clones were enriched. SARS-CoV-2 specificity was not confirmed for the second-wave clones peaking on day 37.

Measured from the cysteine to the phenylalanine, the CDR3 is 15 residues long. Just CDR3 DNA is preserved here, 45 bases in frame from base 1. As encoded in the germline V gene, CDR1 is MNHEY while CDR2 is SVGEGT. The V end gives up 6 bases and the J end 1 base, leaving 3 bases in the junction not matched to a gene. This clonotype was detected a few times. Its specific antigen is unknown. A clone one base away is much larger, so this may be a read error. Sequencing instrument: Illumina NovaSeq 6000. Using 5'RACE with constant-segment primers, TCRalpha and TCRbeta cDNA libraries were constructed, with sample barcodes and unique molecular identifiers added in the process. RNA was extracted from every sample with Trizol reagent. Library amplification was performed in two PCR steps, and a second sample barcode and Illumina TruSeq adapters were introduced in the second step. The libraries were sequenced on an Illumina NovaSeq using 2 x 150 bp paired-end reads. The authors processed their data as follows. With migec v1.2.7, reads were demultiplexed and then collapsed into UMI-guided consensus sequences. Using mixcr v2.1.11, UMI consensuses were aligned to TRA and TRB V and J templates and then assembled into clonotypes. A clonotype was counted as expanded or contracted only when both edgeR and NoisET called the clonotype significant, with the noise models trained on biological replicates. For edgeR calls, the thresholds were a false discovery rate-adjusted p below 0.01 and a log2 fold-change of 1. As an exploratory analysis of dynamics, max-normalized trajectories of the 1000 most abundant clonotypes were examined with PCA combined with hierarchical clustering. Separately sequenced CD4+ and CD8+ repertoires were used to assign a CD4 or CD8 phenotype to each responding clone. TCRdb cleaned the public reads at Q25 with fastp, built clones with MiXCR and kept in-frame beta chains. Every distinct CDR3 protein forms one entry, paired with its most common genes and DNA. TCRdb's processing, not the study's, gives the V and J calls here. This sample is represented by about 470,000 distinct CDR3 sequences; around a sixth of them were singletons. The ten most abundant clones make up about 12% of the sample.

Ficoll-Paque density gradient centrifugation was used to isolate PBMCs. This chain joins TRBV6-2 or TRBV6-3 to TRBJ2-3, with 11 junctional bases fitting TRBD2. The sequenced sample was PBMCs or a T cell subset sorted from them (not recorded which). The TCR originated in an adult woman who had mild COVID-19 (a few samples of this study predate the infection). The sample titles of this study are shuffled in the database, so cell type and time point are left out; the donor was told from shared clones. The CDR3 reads CASSYSGGGTDTQYF. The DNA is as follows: TGTGCCAGCAGCTATAGCGGGGGGGGCACAGATACGCAGTATTTT.